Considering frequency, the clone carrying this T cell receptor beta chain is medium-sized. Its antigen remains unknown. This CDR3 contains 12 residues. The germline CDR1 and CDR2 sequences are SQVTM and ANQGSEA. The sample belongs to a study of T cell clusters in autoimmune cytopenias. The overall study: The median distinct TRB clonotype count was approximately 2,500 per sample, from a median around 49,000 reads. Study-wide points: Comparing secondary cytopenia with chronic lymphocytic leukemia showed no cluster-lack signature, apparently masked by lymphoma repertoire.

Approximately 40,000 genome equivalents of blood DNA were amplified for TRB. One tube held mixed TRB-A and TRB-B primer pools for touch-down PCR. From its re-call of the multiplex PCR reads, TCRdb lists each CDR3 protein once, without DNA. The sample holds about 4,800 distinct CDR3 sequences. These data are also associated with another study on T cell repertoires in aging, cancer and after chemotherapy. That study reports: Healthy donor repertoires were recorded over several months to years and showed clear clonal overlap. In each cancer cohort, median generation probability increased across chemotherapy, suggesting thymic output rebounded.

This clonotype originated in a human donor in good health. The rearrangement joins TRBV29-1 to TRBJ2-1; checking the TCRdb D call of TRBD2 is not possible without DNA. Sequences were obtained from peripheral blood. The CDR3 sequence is CSGGRGNNEQFF.